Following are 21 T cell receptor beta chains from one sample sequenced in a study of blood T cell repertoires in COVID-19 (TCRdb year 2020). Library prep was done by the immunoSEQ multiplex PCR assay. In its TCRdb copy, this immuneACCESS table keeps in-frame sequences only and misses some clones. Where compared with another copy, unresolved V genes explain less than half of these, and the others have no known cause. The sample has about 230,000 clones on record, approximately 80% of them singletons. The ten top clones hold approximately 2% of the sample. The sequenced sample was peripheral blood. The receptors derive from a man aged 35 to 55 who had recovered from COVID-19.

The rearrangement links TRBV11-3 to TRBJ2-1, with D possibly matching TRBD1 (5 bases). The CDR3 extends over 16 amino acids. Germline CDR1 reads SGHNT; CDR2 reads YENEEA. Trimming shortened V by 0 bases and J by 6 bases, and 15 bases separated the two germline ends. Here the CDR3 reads CASSLDLRGGSNEQFF. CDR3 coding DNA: TGTGCCAGCAGCTTAGATCTAAGGGGTGGCTCCAATGAGCAGTTCTTC.

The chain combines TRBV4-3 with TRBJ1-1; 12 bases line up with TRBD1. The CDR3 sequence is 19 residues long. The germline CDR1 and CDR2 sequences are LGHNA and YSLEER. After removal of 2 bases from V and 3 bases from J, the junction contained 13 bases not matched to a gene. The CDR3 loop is CASSQNVGTGGAHDTEAFF. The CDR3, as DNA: TGCGCCAGCAGCCAAAATGTGGGGACAGGGGGCGCACATGACACTGAAGCTTTCTTT.

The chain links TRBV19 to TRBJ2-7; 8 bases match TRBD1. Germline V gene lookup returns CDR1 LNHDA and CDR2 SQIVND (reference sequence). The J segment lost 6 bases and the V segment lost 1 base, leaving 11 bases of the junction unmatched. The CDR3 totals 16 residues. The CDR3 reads CASSIVRTGLRPEQYF. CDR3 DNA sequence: TGTGCCAGTAGTATAGTCCGGACAGGGTTAAGACCCGAGCAGTACTTC.

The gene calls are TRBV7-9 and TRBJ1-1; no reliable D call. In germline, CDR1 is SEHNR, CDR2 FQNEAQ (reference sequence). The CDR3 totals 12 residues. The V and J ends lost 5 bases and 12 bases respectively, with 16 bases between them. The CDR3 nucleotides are TGTGCCAGCAGCAGCGACCGGCCTAGATCTTTCTTT. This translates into CASSSDRPRSFF.

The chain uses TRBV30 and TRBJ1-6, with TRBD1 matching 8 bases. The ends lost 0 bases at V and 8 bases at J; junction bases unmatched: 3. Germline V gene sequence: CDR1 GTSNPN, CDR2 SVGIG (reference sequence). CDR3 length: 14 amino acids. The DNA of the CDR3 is TGTGCCTGGAGTGTAGCAGGGGGCTATTCACCCCTCCACTTT. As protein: CAWSVAGGYSPLHF.

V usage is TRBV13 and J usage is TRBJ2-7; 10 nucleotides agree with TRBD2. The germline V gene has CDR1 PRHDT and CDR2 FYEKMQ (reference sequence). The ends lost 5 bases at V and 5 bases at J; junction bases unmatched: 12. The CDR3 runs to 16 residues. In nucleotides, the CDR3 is TGTGCCAGCAGCCCCGGGCTAGCGGGAGTTAGAGACGAGCAGTACTTC. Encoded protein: CASSPGLAGVRDEQYF.

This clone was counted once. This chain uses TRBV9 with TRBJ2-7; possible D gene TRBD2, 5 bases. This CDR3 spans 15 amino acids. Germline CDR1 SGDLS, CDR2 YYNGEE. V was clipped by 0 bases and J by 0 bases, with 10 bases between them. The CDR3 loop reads CASSVGGLSSYEQYF. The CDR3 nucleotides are TGTGCCAGCAGCGTAGGTGGACTTAGCTCCTACGAGCAGTACTTC.

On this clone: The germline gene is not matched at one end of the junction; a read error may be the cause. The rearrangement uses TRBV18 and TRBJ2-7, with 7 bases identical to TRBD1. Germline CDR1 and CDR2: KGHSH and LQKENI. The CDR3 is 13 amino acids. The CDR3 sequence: CASSQPGQRIMDF. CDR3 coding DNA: TGTGCCAGCTCACAGCCGGGACAGAGGATCATGGACTTC.

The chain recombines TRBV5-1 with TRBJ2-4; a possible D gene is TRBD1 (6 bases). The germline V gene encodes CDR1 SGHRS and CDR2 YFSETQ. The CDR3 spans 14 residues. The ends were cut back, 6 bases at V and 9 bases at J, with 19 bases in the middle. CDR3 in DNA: TGCGCCAGCACGCCGCAGGGGTCCGATGGCATTCAGTACTTC. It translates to CASTPQGSDGIQYF.

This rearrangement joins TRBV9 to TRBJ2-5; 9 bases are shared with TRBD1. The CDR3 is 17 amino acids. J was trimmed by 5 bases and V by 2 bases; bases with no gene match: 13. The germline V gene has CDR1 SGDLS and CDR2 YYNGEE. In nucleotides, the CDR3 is TGTGCCAGCAGCGTCGGGACAGGGTCTTATTTGTCGGAGACCCAGTACTTC. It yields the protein CASSVGTGSYLSETQYF.

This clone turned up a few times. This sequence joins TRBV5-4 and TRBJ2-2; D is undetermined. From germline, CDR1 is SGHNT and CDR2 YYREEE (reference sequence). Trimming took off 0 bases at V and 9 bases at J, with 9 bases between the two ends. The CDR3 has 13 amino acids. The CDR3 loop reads CASSLDVSRELFF. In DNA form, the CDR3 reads TGTGCCAGCAGCTTGGACGTTAGCAGGGAGCTGTTTTTT. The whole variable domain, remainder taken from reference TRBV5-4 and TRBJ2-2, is ETGVTQSPTHLIKTRGQQVTLRCSSQSGHNTVSWYQQALGQGPQFIFQYYREEENGRGNFPPRFSGLQFPNYSSELNVNALELDDSALYLCASSLDVSRELFFGEGSRLTVL.

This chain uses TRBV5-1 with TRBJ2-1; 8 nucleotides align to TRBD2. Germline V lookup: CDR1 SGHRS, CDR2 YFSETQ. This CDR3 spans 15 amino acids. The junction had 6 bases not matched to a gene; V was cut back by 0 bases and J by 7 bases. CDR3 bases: TGCGCCAGCAGCTTGGTCCATTCGGGGGGGAATGAGCAGTTCTTC. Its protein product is CASSLVHSGGNEQFF.

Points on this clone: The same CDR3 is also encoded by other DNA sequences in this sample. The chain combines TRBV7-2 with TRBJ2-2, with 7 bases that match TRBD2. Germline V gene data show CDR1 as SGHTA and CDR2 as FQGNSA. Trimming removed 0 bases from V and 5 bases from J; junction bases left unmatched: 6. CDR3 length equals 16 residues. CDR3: CASSLAPAGWTGELFF. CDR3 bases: TGTGCCAGCAGCTTAGCCCCAGCGGGGTGGACCGGGGAGCTGTTTTTT.

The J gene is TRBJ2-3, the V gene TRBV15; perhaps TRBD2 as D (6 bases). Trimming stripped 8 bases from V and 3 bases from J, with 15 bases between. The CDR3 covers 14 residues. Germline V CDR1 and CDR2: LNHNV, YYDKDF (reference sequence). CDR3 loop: CATLRDLSTDTQYF. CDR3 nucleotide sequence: TGTGCCACCCTGCGGGACTTAAGTACAGATACGCAGTATTTT.

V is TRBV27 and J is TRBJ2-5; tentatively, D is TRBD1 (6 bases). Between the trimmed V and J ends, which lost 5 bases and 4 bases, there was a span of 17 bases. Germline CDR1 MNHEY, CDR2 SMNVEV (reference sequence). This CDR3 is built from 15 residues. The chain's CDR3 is CASSPLAGVAETQYF. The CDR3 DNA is TGTGCCAGCAGTCCCCTGGCAGGGGTGGCAGAGACCCAGTACTTC.

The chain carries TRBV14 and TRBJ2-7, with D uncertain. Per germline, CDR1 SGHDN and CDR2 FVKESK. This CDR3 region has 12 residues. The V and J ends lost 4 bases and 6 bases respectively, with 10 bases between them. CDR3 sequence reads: CASSLPGREQYF. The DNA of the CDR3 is TGTGCCAGCAGCCTCCCTGGGCGCGAGCAGTACTTC.

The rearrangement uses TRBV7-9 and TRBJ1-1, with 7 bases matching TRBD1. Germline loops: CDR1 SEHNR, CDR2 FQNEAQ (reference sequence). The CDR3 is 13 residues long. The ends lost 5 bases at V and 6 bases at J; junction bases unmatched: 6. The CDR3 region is CASSTRQGSEAFF. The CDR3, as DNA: TGTGCCAGCAGCACCAGACAGGGCTCTGAAGCTTTCTTT.

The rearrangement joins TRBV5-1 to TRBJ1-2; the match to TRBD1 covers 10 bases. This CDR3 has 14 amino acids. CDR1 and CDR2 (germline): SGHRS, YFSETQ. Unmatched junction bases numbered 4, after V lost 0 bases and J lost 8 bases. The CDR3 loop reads CASSLGQGAKGYTF. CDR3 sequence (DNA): TGCGCCAGCAGCTTGGGACAGGGGGCGAAAGGCTACACCTTC.

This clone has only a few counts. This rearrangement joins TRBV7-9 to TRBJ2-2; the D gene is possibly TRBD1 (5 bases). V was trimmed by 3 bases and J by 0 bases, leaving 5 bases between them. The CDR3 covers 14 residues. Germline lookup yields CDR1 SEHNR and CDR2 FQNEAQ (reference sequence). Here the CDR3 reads CASSFRANTGELFF. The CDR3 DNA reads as TGTGCCAGCAGCTTCAGGGCGAACACCGGGGAGCTGTTTTTT.

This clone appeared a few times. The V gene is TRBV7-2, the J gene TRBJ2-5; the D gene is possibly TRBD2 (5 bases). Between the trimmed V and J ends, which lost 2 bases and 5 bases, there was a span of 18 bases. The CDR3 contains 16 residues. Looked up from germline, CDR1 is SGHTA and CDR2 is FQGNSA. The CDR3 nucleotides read TGTGCCAGCAGCTTATACGGAAGCGGACTGGGGGAGACCCAGTACTTC. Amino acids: CASSLYGSGLGETQYF.

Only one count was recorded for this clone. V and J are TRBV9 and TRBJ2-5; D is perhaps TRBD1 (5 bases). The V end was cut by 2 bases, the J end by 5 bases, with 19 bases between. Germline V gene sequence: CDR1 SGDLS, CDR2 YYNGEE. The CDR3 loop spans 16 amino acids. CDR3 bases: TGTGCCAGCAGCGTCCAGGGTAATGCATACACGGAGACCCAGTACTTC. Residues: CASSVQGNAYTETQYF. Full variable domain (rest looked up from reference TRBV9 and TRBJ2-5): DSGVTQTPKHLITATGQRVTLRCSPRSGDLSVYWYQQSLDQGLQFLIQYYNGEERAKGNILERFSAQQFPDLHSELNLSSLELGDSALYFCASSVQGNAYTETQYFGPGTRLLVL.